Below, 13 T cell receptor beta chains from the same sample are listed, as sequenced in a study of T cell responses to AZD1222 COVID-19 vaccine. Here immunoSEQ multiplex PCR was the method, and the copy in TCRdb shows in-frame clones only, minus some. Seen here are about 150,000 clones, roughly nine tenths observed once, and the top ten hold 5.5% to 8.5%. The sequenced sample was peripheral blood, obtained after recovery from COVID-19. The receptors stem from an adult who had recovered from COVID-19.

The V and J genes are TRBV9 and TRBJ2-3; possibly TRBD1 for D (6 bases). Trimming took 0 bases from V and 5 from J, leaving 13 bases between them. The CDR3 is 15 residues long. In germline, CDR1 is SGDLS, CDR2 YYNGEE. Here the CDR3 reads CASSVVGGLGDTQYF. For the CDR3, the DNA is TGTGCCAGCAGCGTAGTTGGGGGCCTAGGAGATACGCAGTATTTT.

The chain combines TRBV2 with TRBJ1-1; tentatively, D is TRBD1 (6 bases). The CDR3 runs to 13 residues. Germline V gene lookup returns CDR1 SNHLY and CDR2 FYNNEI. V was clipped by 8 bases and J by 4 bases, with 14 bases between them. DNA of the CDR3: TGTGCCAGCTCTTTCGACAGGAGCACTGAAGCTTTCTTT. It encodes CASSFDRSTEAFF.

This chain links TRBV15 with TRBJ2-1, with 10 bases lining up with TRBD2. CDR3 length equals 14 residues. The V and J ends lost 11 bases and 10 bases, in that order; junction bases with no gene match: 14. From germline, CDR1 is LNHNV and CDR2 YYDKDF (reference sequence). CDR3 protein: CASLAAGGPGEQFF. CDR3 DNA: TGTGCCTCCCTAGCAGCGGGAGGGCCAGGAGAGCAGTTCTTC.

The chain has TRBV19 and TRBJ1-5; D is possibly TRBD1 (5 bases). Per the germline V gene, CDR1 is LNHDA and CDR2 is SQIVND (reference sequence). V shed 7 bases and J shed 2 bases, with 24 bases lying between them. CDR3 length: 18 amino acids. Here the CDR3 DNA reads TGTGCCAGTACTGAAGCCGGGGCGAGTTCCGAGGGCAATCAGCCCCAGCATTTT. Its translation is CASTEAGASSEGNQPQHF.

The V gene is TRBV18, the J gene TRBJ1-1; the match to TRBD1 covers 10 bases. Germline-derived CDR1 and CDR2 are KGHSH and LQKENI. The V segment lost 2 bases and the J segment 3 bases; nucleotides outside the gene matches: 3. The CDR3 has 15 residues. The DNA of the CDR3 is TGTGCCAGCTCACCATCCGGGACAGGGGACACTGAAGCTTTCTTT. It codes for CASSPSGTGDTEAFF.

This clone was observed a handful of times. This chain uses TRBV2 with TRBJ2-2; no clear D. CDR3 length: 13 residues. Trimming cost V 7 bases and J 1 base, with 7 bases left between them. Germline V gene lookup returns CDR1 SNHLY and CDR2 FYNNEI. CDR3 loop: CASNQGNTGELFF. The CDR3 nucleotides are TGTGCCAGCAATCAAGGGAACACCGGGGAGCTGTTTTTT.

The CDR3: CASEVAAYNEQFF. CDR3 coding DNA: TGTGCCAGCGAAGTAGCGGCGTACAATGAGCAGTTCTTC. The V call is TRBV6-5, the J call TRBJ2-1; possible D gene TRBD2, 6 bases. Germline V gene sequence: CDR1 MNHEY, CDR2 SVGAGI. The CDR3 covers 13 residues. V dropped 8 bases and J dropped 4 bases, with 12 bases sitting between them.

The rearrangement uses TRBV10-2 and TRBJ1-4, with TRBD1 matching 7 bases. From germline, CDR1 is WSHSY and CDR2 SAAADI. The CDR3 runs to 14 residues. The junction had 9 bases not matched to a gene; V was cut back by 7 bases and J by 7 bases. CDR3 nucleotides: TGCGCCAGCACACCAGGGGGAGGGCGTGAAAAACTGTTTTTT. Encoded protein: CASTPGGGREKLFF.

The chain employs TRBV9 and TRBJ2-2, with a tentative D call TRBD2 (7 bases). Between the trimmed V and J ends, which lost 5 bases and 2 bases, there was a span of 10 bases. CDR3 length: 14 amino acids. Germline V CDR1 and CDR2: SGDLS, YYNGEE. The CDR3 DNA sequence: TGTGCCAGCAGGTCGGGGGGCAACACCGGGGAGCTGTTTTTT. Translation gives CASRSGGNTGELFF.

The chain links TRBV6-5 to TRBJ1-2; the D gene is possibly TRBD1 (6 bases). This CDR3 spans 14 amino acids. Germline V gives CDR1 MNHEY, CDR2 SVGAGI. Trimming removed 6 bases at V and 1 base at J, with 12 bases between. The CDR3 spells CASSDRWNNYGYTF. CDR3 coding DNA: TGTGCCAGCAGCGACAGGTGGAATAACTATGGCTACACCTTC.

The V gene is TRBV7-6, the J gene TRBJ2-5; D is possibly TRBD1 or TRBD2 (5 bases each). V was cut by 4 bases and J by 4 bases, with 10 bases left in between. The germline gives CDR1 SGHVS, CDR2 FNYEAQ. This CDR3 comprises 13 residues. In nucleotides, the CDR3 is TGTGCCAGCAGCTCTGGGGGTGTAGAGACCCAGTACTTC. Translating it yields CASSSGGVETQYF. Full variable domain (rest looked up from reference TRBV7-6 and TRBJ2-5): GAGVSQSPRYKVTKRGQDVALRCDPISGHVSLYWYRQALGQGPEFLTYFNYEAQQDKSGLPNDRFSAERPEGSISTLTIQRTEQRDSAMYRCASSSGGVETQYFGPGTRLLVL.

In its sample, this clone was seen once. The chain combines TRBV5-6 with TRBJ2-5; 10 bases are shared with TRBD1. The germline V gene encodes CDR1 SGHDT and CDR2 YYEEEE. This CDR3 has 16 amino acids. V lost 1 base and J lost 4; bases outside the gene matches: 7. CDR3 sequence: CASSLLRTGGLETQYF. The CDR3 DNA sequence: TGTGCCAGCAGCTTGTTACGGACAGGGGGATTAGAGACCCAGTACTTC.

The gene calls are TRBV11-1 and TRBJ2-5; TRBD2 might be the D (5 bases). The CDR3 has 14 amino acids. Trimming cost V 2 bases and J 2 bases, with 9 bases left between them. Germline V gene lookup returns CDR1 SGHAT and CDR2 FQDESV (reference sequence). The DNA of the CDR3 is TGTGCCAGCAGCTTATCAACGGGGCAAGAGACCCAGTACTTC. Protein product: CASSLSTGQETQYF. Supplemented by reference TRBV11-1 and TRBJ2-5, the full variable domain reads EAEVAQSPRYKITEKSQAVAFWCDPISGHATLYWYRQILGQGPELLVQFQDESVVDDSQLPKDRFSAERLKGVDSTLKIQPAELGDSAMYLCASSLSTGQETQYFGPGTRLLVL.